What follows are 19 T cell receptor beta chains derived from one specimen sequenced in a study of CD4+ T cells in melanoma. Assay used: immunoSEQ multiplex PCR; TCRdb lists only in-frame clones, some missing. The sample consists of 7,500 to 10,000 clones, 73% of them appearing once. Sequencing was done on a sample of cells from a culture (not recorded whether cultured in vitro). All receptors derive from a human donor with melanoma.

This clone has only a few counts. The rearrangement uses TRBV12-3 or TRBV12-4 and TRBJ1-1; no clear D gene. This CDR3 spans 13 amino acids. V lost 5 bases to trimming and J lost 2 bases, with 9 bases between them. The CDR3 is CASSPPKNTEAFF. The CDR3, as DNA: TGTGCCAGCAGTCCCCCAAAAAACACTGAAGCTTTCTTT.

This rearrangement joins TRBV6-5 to TRBJ1-4; 8 bases fit TRBD1. Per germline, CDR1 MNHEY and CDR2 SVGAGI. The CDR3 consists of 15 residues. V lost 2 bases and J lost 8; bases outside the gene matches: 7. CDR3 nucleotide sequence: TGTGCCAGCAGTTACAGTTGGACAGGGAGGGAAAAACTGTTTTTT. Protein: CASSYSWTGREKLFF.

V is TRBV9 and J is TRBJ1-1; D is uncertain. This CDR3 has 13 amino acids. Germline loops: CDR1 SGDLS, CDR2 YYNGEE. V was clipped by 4 bases and J by 4 bases, with 11 bases between them. CDR3 in amino acids: CASSPGLLTEAFF. CDR3 DNA sequence: TGTGCCAGCAGCCCCGGGCTTCTCACTGAAGCTTTCTTT.

The chain joins TRBV11-2 to TRBJ2-7; 9 positions agree with TRBD1. The J segment lost 5 bases and the V segment lost 5 bases, leaving 7 bases of the junction unmatched. The V gene's germline CDR1 is SGHAT and CDR2 FQNNGV. The CDR3 totals 14 residues. CDR3 DNA sequence: TGTGCCAGCAGCCTCCGGGACAGGGATGACGAGCAGTACTTC. This translates into CASSLRDRDDEQYF.

This CDR3 reads CASSPRARGDEQFF. CDR3 nucleotide sequence: TGTGCCAGCTCACCAAGGGCCAGGGGGGATGAGCAGTTCTTC. The chain links TRBV18 to TRBJ2-1, with D possibly matching TRBD1 (7 bases). V lost 2 bases, J lost 8 bases, and 13 bases lay in between. The CDR3 is made up of 14 amino acids. Per germline, CDR1 KGHSH and CDR2 LQKENI.

The CDR3 DNA sequence: TGCGCCAGCCGAACTAGAAACACAGATACGCAGTATTTT. It yields the protein CASRTRNTDTQYF. The rearrangement links TRBV5-1 to TRBJ2-3, with D possibly matching TRBD2 (5 bases). CDR3 size: 13 residues. Per germline, CDR1 SGHRS and CDR2 YFSETQ. The V end was cut by 7 bases, the J end by 2 bases, with 11 bases between. Using reference TRBV5-1 and TRBJ2-3 for the parts outside the CDR3, the full variable domain is KAGVTQTPRYLIKTRGQQVTLSCSPISGHRSVSWYQQTPGQGLQFLFEYFSETQRNKGNFPGRFSGRQFSNSRSEMNVSTLELGDSALYLCASRTRNTDTQYFGPGTRLTVL.

The chain couples TRBV5-5 to TRBJ2-5; D possibly uses TRBD1 or TRBD2 (5 bases each). Germline CDR1 is SGHKS and CDR2 is YYEKEE (reference sequence). Deletions cut 0 bases from V and 5 bases from J, with 17 bases between. CDR3 length: 16 residues. Here the CDR3 DNA reads TGTGCCAGCAGCTTGGGGGCTTGGGGGATGAGGGAGACCCAGTACTTC. It yields the protein CASSLGAWGMRETQYF.

This clone appeared a few times. V gene TRBV5-4 combines with J gene TRBJ2-2; unclear D gene. This CDR3 spans 15 amino acids. Germline V gene sequence: CDR1 SGHNT, CDR2 YYREEE (reference sequence). The V end lost 4 bases, the J end lost 3 bases, and 13 bases lay between the germline ends. DNA of the CDR3: TGTGCCAGCAGCCCCGTGATGAGCGACACCGGGGAGCTGTTTTTT. Its protein is CASSPVMSDTGELFF.

The chain has TRBV7-9 and TRBJ1-5; D gene ambiguous. CDR1 and CDR2 from the germline V gene are SEHNR and FQNEAQ (reference sequence). The germline V and J ends were trimmed by 1 base and 9 bases, with 10 bases remaining between them. The CDR3 covers 13 residues. CDR3 protein: CASSLGAGLPQHF. CDR3 coding DNA: TGTGCCAGCAGCTTAGGGGCGGGGTTGCCCCAGCATTTT.

The V call is TRBV5-1, the J call TRBJ2-7; the match to TRBD2 covers 8 bases. The CDR3 length is 15 residues. V dropped 4 bases and J dropped 2; count of bases not matched to a gene: 8. In germline, CDR1 is SGHRS, CDR2 YFSETQ. The CDR3 spells CASSPGGTGAYEQYF. Written as DNA, the CDR3 is TGCGCCAGCAGCCCGGGAGGGACCGGAGCCTACGAGCAGTACTTC. Full variable domain (outside the CDR3, taken from reference TRBV5-1 and TRBJ2-7): KAGVTQTPRYLIKTRGQQVTLSCSPISGHRSVSWYQQTPGQGLQFLFEYFSETQRNKGNFPGRFSGRQFSNSRSEMNVSTLELGDSALYLCASSPGGTGAYEQYFGPGTRLTVT.

This clone was recorded a few times. The chain joins TRBV10-3 to TRBJ1-3; D ambiguous. V was shortened by 6 bases and J by 2 bases, with 5 bases between the two germline ends. The V gene's germline CDR1 is ENHRY and CDR2 SYGVKD. This CDR3 region has 12 residues. The CDR3 DNA is TGTGCCATCAGCCGACCTGGAAACACCATATATTTT. This sequence encodes CAISRPGNTIYF.

The chain links TRBV11-2 to TRBJ1-1, with 8 bases identical to TRBD1. Looked up from germline, CDR1 is SGHAT and CDR2 is FQNNGV. V was clipped by 5 bases and J by 4 bases; unmatched bases: 9. CDR3 length: 15 residues. Here the CDR3 reads CASSTDRVKVTEAFF. The CDR3 nucleotides are TGTGCCAGCAGCACGGACAGGGTGAAGGTCACTGAAGCTTTCTTT.

This clone was recorded once. The rearrangement links TRBV12-3 or TRBV12-4 to TRBJ2-1, with 7 bases lining up with TRBD1. This CDR3 spans 12 amino acids. The V segment lost 6 bases and the J segment 5 bases; nucleotides outside the gene matches: 1. This chain's CDR3 is CASRGQDNEQFF. The DNA for the CDR3 is TGTGCCAGCAGAGGACAGGACAATGAGCAGTTCTTC.

V usage is TRBV20-1 and J usage is TRBJ1-3; TRBD1 is a possible D gene (6 bases). With 3 bases removed from V and 2 bases from J, the gap between germline ends came to 11 bases. The CDR3 loop spans 14 amino acids. The V gene's germline CDR1 is DFQATT and CDR2 SNEGSKA (reference sequence). The CDR3 sequence: CSASARGAGNTIYF. CDR3 nucleotide sequence: TGCAGTGCTAGTGCCAGGGGAGCTGGAAACACCATATATTTT.

The chain recombines TRBV18 with TRBJ2-1; possibly TRBD1 or TRBD2 for D (6 bases each). V shed 3 bases and J shed 8 bases, with 20 bases lying between them. CDR1 is KGHSH, CDR2 LQKENI, per germline. The CDR3 consists of 16 residues. DNA of the CDR3: TGTGCCAGCTCACCCGAGGCCGGGGGCGCTCGGGATGAGCAGTTCTTC. Protein product: CASSPEAGGARDEQFF. Drawing the rest from reference TRBV18 and TRBJ2-1, the complete variable domain is NAGVMQNPRHLVRRRGQEARLRCSPMKGHSHVYWYRQLPEEGLKFMVYLQKENIIDESGMPKERFSAEFPKEGPSILRIQQVVRGDSAAYFCASSPEAGGARDEQFFGPGTRLTVL.

The rearrangement links TRBV4-2 to TRBJ1-1; D gene ambiguous. Trimming stripped 0 bases from V and 4 bases from J, with 9 bases between. The length of the CDR3 is 14 residues. Germline V lookup: CDR1 LGHNA, CDR2 YNFKEQ. The CDR3 DNA reads as TGTGCCAGCAGCCAAGATCCCCATGGCACTGAAGCTTTCTTT. Its protein product is CASSQDPHGTEAFF.

This clone is deemed medium-sized. This rearrangement joins TRBV11-3 to TRBJ2-3; possibly TRBD2 for D (5 bases). With 0 bases removed from V and 8 bases from J, the gap between germline ends came to 6 bases. The CDR3 contains 12 residues. From germline, CDR1 is SGHNT and CDR2 YENEEA. In DNA, the CDR3 is TGTGCCAGCAGCTTAGACCGGGGTACGCAGTATTTT. Translating gives CASSLDRGTQYF.

The V call is TRBV18, the J call TRBJ2-2; perhaps TRBD1 as D (5 bases). The germline gives CDR1 KGHSH, CDR2 LQKENI. Between the trimmed V and J ends, which lost 5 bases and 2 bases, there was a span of 12 bases. This CDR3 region has 15 residues. Here the CDR3 DNA reads TGTGCCAGCTCATCCATGGGGCGCAACACCGGGGAGCTGTTTTTT. It codes for CASSSMGRNTGELFF.

As for this clone: The identical CDR3 is also encoded by other nucleotide sequences in the sample. The rearrangement links TRBV3-1 (or the pseudogene TRBV3-2) to TRBJ1-1; D is undetermined. CDR1 is LGHDT, CDR2 YNNKEL, per germline (reference sequence). The V end was cut by 4 bases, the J end by 0 bases, with 6 bases between. This CDR3 has 13 amino acids. The CDR3 spells CASSRKVNTEAFF. The CDR3 DNA follows: TGTGCCAGCAGCCGCAAGGTGAACACTGAAGCTTTCTTT.